Below, 5 T cell receptor beta chains from the same sample are listed, as sequenced in a study of response to subunit inactivated influenza vaccine. TCRdb reprocessed the RT-PCR reads via MiXCR and lists one record per CDR3 protein. The sample records hundreds of thousands of distinct CDR3 sequences, around a sixth being singletons. Specimen: PBMCs from blood, collected roughly 13 days after vaccination. The receptors shown here come from a man aged 50 or older who received an inactivated influenza vaccine.

Only a few counts were recorded for this clonotype. V is TRBV5-1 and J is TRBJ2-1; 8 nucleotides agree with TRBD2. The germline CDR1 and CDR2 sequences are SGHRS and YFSETQ. The CDR3 contains 16 residues. V trimming: 5 bases; J trimming: 5 bases; junction bases outside the gene matches: 12. CDR3 coding DNA: TGCGCCAGCAGTCATACCCCCACTAGCGGAAACAATGAGCAGTTCTTC. Translated: CASSHTPTSGNNEQFF.

This clonotype was found a few times. V is TRBV6-5 and J is TRBJ2-7; unclear D gene. The CDR3 spans 13 residues. Trimming took 6 bases from V and 3 from J, leaving 12 bases between them. The germline CDR1 and CDR2 sequences are MNHEY and SVGAGI. The CDR3 nucleotides are TGTGCCAGCAGCTACGACCCAGGCTACGAGCAGTACTTC. Translating gives CASSYDPGYEQYF.

The chain links TRBV5-1 to TRBJ2-1, with D possibly being TRBD2 (7 bases). V was cut by 5 bases and J by 9 bases, with 21 bases left in between. This CDR3 spans 15 amino acids. Germline CDR1 and CDR2: SGHRS and YFSETQ. The CDR3 loop reads CASRPLGGPIGEQFF. The CDR3, as DNA: TGCGCCAGCAGGCCCCTCGGGGGGCCGATTGGTGAGCAGTTCTTC.

A few counts support this clonotype. The chain joins TRBV5-1 to TRBJ2-3; D is tentatively TRBD1 or TRBD2 (5 bases each). V lost 1 base and J 6 bases, leaving 30 bases between the germline ends. This CDR3 has 20 amino acids. In germline, CDR1 is SGHRS, CDR2 YFSETQ. The CDR3 spells CASSLLDSALPGPSSDTQYF. The CDR3 DNA sequence: TGCGCCAGCAGCTTGTTAGACTCGGCCCTCCCGGGGCCTTCGTCCGATACGCAGTATTTT.

The chain uses TRBV4-3 and TRBJ2-7, with TRBD2 identical over 8 bases. Germline CDR1 is LGHNA and CDR2 is YSLEER. With V trimmed by 0 bases and J by 2 bases, 6 bases remained unmatched. This CDR3 comprises 16 residues. In DNA, the CDR3 is TGCGCCAGCAGCCAAGATCACCCAGCGGGAGCCTACGAGCAGTACTTC. Translating it yields CASSQDHPAGAYEQYF.